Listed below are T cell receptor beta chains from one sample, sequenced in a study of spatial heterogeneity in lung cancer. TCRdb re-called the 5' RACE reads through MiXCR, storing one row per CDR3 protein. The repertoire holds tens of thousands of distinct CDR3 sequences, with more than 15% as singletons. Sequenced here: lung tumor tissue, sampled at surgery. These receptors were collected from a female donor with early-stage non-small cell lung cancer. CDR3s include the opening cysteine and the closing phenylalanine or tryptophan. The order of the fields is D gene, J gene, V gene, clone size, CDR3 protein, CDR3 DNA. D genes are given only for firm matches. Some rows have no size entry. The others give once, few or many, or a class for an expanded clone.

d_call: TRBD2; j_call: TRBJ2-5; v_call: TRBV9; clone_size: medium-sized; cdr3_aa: CASSAGLALEGTQYF; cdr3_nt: TGTGCCAGCAGCGCGGGACTAGCGCTCGAGGGGACCCAGTACTTC
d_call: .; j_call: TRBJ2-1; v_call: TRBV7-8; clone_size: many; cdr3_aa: CASIPNSDQSESSYNEQFF; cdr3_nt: TGTGCCAGCATCCCAAATTCAGATCAGTCAGAAAGCTCCTACAATGAGCAGTTCTTC
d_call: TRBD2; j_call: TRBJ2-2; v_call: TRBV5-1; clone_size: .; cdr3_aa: CASSSGLAELSNTGELFF; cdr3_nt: TGCGCCAGCAGCTCCGGACTAGCGGAACTATCGAACACCGGGGAGCTGTTTTTT
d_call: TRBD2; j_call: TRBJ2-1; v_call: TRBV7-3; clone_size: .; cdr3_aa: CASSVIPGLAGNEQFF; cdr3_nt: TGTGCCAGCAGCGTAATTCCGGGACTAGCGGGTAATGAGCAGTTCTTC
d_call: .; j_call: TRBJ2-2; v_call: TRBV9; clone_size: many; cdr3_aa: CASSALPGELFF; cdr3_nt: TGTGCCAGCAGCGCCCTCCCCGGGGAGCTGTTTTTT
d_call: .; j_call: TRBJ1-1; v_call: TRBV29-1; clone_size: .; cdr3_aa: CSAAVGGYPTEAFF; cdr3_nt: TGCAGCGCCGCCGTGGGGGGGTACCCCACTGAAGCTTTCTTT
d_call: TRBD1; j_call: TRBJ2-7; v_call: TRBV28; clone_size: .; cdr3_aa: CATQGQGVLGEQYF; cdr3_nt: TGTGCCACCCAAGGACAGGGCGTGTTAGGGGAGCAGTACTTC
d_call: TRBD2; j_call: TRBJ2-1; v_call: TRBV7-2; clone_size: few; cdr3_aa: CASSASGPSYNEQFF; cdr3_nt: TGTGCCAGCAGCGCTAGCGGGCCATCCTACAATGAGCAGTTCTTC
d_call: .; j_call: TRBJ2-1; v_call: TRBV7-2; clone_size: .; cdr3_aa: CASSLLPQGWNEQFF; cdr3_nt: TGTGCCAGCAGCTTATTACCCCAGGGCTGGAATGAGCAGTTCTTC
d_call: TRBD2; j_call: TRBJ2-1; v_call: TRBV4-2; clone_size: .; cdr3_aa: CASSQEPSGSSYNEQFF; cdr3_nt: TGTGCCAGCAGCCAAGAACCTAGCGGGAGCTCCTACAATGAGCAGTTCTTC
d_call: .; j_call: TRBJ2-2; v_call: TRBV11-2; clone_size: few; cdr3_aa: CASSSFGGRGAGELFF; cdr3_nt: TGTGCCAGCAGCTCCTTCGGGGGGAGGGGGGCCGGGGAGCTGTTTTTT
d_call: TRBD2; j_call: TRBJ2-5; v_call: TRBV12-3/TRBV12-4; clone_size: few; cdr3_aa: CASSFRASGIHQETQYF; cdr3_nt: TGTGCCAGCAGTTTTCGGGCTAGCGGGATACACCAAGAGACCCAGTACTTC
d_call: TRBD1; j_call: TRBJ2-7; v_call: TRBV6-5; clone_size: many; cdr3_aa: CASSPGQGIEQYF; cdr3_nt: TGTGCCAGCAGTCCCGGACAGGGCATCGAGCAGTACTTC
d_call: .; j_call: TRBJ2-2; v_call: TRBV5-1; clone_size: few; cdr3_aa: CASSLGGAAGELFF; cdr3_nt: TGCGCCAGCAGCTTAGGAGGGGCGGCCGGGGAGCTGTTTTTT
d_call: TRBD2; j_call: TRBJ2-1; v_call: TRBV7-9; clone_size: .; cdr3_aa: CASSLDGLAGDEQFF; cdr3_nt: TGTGCCAGCAGCCTAGATGGTCTAGCGGGGGATGAGCAGTTCTTC
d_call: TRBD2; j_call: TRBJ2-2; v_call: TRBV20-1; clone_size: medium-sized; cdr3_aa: CSARLSGERNGELFF; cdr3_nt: TGCAGTGCTAGGCTCAGCGGGGAGAGGAACGGGGAGCTGTTTTTT